The entry that follows covers one TCR beta chain sequence. Its target antigen remains unknown. It has no much larger one-base neighbor in the sample; base qualities were not kept. TCRbeta CDR3 regions were amplified from genomic DNA using the immunoSEQ Assay, a bias-controlled multiplex PCR. In the source study's methods: Within the assay, amplification of reference gene primers was used to estimate how many nucleated cells each sample contained. Sequence reads were collapsed and filtered to measure the absolute abundance of every unique TCRbeta CDR3 rearrangement. For each sample, productive Simpson clonality was calculated as the square root of Simpson's diversity index across productive rearrangements. The source is immuneACCESS, and TCRdb retained only in-frame sequences with V and J called. Part of the clones is not carried over; for the studies checked, unresolved V genes explain less than half of this, and the remainder is unexplained. The V and J calls and clone size come from that table; D and trimming were worked out from the DNA. The table for this sample lists about 220,000 clones; 80% of them were counted only once. The ten most abundant clones make up 7% to 8.5% of the sample.

For CDR1 and CDR2, the germline V gene lists KGHSH and LQKENI. A distance of 18 bases separates the germline ends of V and J, which lose 2 bases and 4 bases respectively. The CDR3 runs 17 amino acids, cysteine and phenylalanine included. Of all the DNA, just the CDR3 is kept, 51 bases in frame from base 1. The data stem from a study of blood T cell repertoires in COVID-19 (dated by TCRdb to the early 2020s). In terms of the full investigation: Samples from collaborators originated in the United States, Italy and Spain and spanned both the acute and convalescent phases of COVID-19. Where available, HLA class I and class II types were obtained from metadata supplied by the sample provider rather than from assay-based typing. Sample metadata almost always included a de-identified subject ID, COVID-19 status, age in years and sex. The material from the prospective study consisted of cDNA or gDNA derived from T cells, B-cell-depleted T cells, or PBMCs. The dataset comprised deeply sampled blood TCRbeta repertoires from subjects exposed to, actively infected with, or recovered from COVID-19. Samples came from the ongoing ImmuneRACE study (first 160 participants) plus 1,254 subjects from 6 global collaborators. The repertoires were made available in a free public database intended to serve as a resource for research on the immune response to SARS-CoV-2. The study at large found these results: The quantity of clinical and demographic metadata differed by source and by participant and was supplied without curation.

The collaborating institutions used their own protocols to collect whole blood in K2EDTA tubes. For TCRbeta analysis, collaborators shipped samples as frozen whole blood, isolated PBMCs, or DNA extracted from either of those sample types. The specimen was peripheral blood. Recombination connected TRBV18 to TRBJ1-5, with the D gene not confidently named. The receptor was derived from a woman aged 70-85 years with acute or convalescent COVID-19. CDR3 sequence: CASSPDGRMGQNQPQHF. The nucleotide sequence is TGTGCCAGCTCACCAGACGGGAGGATGGGTCAAAATCAGCCCCAGCATTTT.